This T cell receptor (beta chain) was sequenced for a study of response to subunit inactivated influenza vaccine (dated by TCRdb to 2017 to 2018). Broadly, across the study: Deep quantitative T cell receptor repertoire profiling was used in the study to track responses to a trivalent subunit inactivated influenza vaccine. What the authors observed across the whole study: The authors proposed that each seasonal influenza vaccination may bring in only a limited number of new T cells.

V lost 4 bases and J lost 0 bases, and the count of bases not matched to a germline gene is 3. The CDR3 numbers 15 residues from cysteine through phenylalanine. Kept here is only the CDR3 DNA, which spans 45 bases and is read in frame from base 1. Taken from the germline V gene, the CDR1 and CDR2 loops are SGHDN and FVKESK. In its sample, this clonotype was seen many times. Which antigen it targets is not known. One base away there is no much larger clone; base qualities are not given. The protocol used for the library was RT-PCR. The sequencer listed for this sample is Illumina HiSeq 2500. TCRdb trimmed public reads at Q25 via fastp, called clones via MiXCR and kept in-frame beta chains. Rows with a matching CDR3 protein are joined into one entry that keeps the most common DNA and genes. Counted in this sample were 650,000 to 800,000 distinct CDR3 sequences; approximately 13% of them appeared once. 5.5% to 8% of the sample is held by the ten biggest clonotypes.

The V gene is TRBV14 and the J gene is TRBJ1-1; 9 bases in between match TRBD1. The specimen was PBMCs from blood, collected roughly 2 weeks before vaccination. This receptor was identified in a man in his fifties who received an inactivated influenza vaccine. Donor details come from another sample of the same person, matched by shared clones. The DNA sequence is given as TGTGCCAGCAGCCTGACAGGGGGACTGAACACTGAAGCTTTCTTT. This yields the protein CASSLTGGLNTEAFF.